The 23 T cell receptor beta chains listed next were all sequenced from one sample in a study of T cells in lung cancer brain metastases. Repertoires were generated with immunoSEQ multiplex PCR, while TCRdb's copy carries only in-frame clones and drops some. Of a few hundred clones listed, approximately 93% were seen once; the top ten hold 6%. The sequencing input was tumor tissue from a brain metastasis. The receptors come from a woman aged 50 to 60 with non-small cell lung cancer that had spread to the brain.

The V call is TRBV7-9, the J call TRBJ1-1; 7 bases are a match to TRBD1. Losses at the gene ends were 1 base for V and 4 bases for J; bases not matched to a gene: 9. The CDR3 length is 16 residues. The germline gives CDR1 SEHNR, CDR2 FQNEAQ (reference sequence). This chain's CDR3 is CASSLGPGTVITEAFF. CDR3 DNA sequence: TGTGCCAGCAGCTTAGGCCCAGGGACAGTAATCACTGAAGCTTTCTTT.

This chain links TRBV2 with TRBJ1-5; D is unclear. The CDR3 length is 14 residues. The germline CDR1 and CDR2 sequences are SNHLY and FYNNEI. Trimming took 4 bases from V and 5 from J, leaving 12 bases between them. CDR3 DNA: TGTGCCAGCAGTGTAAGTCAGAATGATCAGCCCCAGCATTTT. Protein product: CASSVSQNDQPQHF.

The chain uses TRBV29-1 and TRBJ1-1; D remains ambiguous. The V end was cut by 7 bases, the J end by 4 bases, with 22 bases between. CDR1 and CDR2 (germline): SQVTM, ANQGSEA. The CDR3 length is 15 residues. In DNA, the CDR3 is TGCAGCGCATCCCCCGGGGAGACGGGGATCACTGAAGCTTTCTTT. Its translation is CSASPGETGITEAFF.

J is TRBJ1-2 and V is TRBV30, with D possibly being TRBD1 (6 bases). The germline V gene encodes CDR1 GTSNPN and CDR2 SVGIG (reference sequence). The CDR3 is 16 amino acids. Trimming took off 2 bases at V and 0 bases at J, with 16 bases between the two ends. The CDR3 DNA sequence: TGTGCCTGGAGTCAGGACAGAGCCTCGTCTAACTATGGCTACACCTTC. The encoded protein is CAWSQDRASSNYGYTF.

The chain employs TRBV5-4 and TRBJ2-7; no clear D. The CDR3 extends over 14 amino acids. Germline V gives CDR1 SGHNT, CDR2 YYREEE (reference sequence). The V end was cut by 5 bases, the J end by 0 bases, with 12 bases between. The chain's CDR3 is CASSVAHSSYEQYF. The CDR3 bases are TGTGCCAGCAGTGTAGCCCACAGCTCCTACGAGCAGTACTTC.

This sequence joins TRBV6-5 and TRBJ2-3; the D gene is possibly TRBD2 (7 bases). Germline CDR1 and CDR2: MNHEY and SVGAGI. The V gene lost 5 bases and the J gene lost 5 bases, with 11 bases spanning the gap. CDR3 size: 13 residues. CDR3 DNA sequence: TGTGCCAGCAGTCGGGGGGCGGGAGATACGCAGTATTTT. It yields the protein CASSRGAGDTQYF.

The genes are TRBV4-1 and TRBJ2-3; a weak D match, TRBD2 (6 bases). V was clipped by 4 bases and J by 2 bases, with 16 bases between them. The CDR3 is 16 residues long. CDR1 is MGHRA, CDR2 YSYEKL, per germline. This chain's CDR3 is CASSPSRDSYTDTQYF. The CDR3 DNA is TGCGCCAGCAGCCCATCCCGGGACTCCTACACAGATACGCAGTATTTT.

This sequence joins TRBV19 and TRBJ1-1, with 7 bases matching TRBD1. V lost 6 bases, J lost 4 bases, and 8 bases stayed unmatched. The CDR3 is 14 amino acids. Germline CDR1 and CDR2: LNHDA and SQIVND (reference sequence). CDR3 sequence: CASRSGQWGTEAFF. The CDR3 DNA follows: TGTGCCAGTAGATCGGGACAGTGGGGCACTGAAGCTTTCTTT.

The DNA for the CDR3 is TGTGCCAGTAGTATAGGAGTCTCGGCGATTACCTTCCAAGAGACCCAGTACTTC. This codes for CASSIGVSAITFQETQYF. V usage is TRBV19 and J usage is TRBJ2-5, with D unresolved. V was pared by 1 base and J by 1 base, with 19 bases between. Germline CDR1 is LNHDA and CDR2 is SQIVND (reference sequence). CDR3 size: 18 residues.

This chain joins TRBV10-2 and TRBJ2-3; 7 bases are shared with TRBD2. The CDR3 sequence is 14 residues long. The germline gives CDR1 WSHSY, CDR2 SAAADI. The V gene end was trimmed by 8 bases and the J gene end by 5 bases; junction bases not matched to a gene: 10. CDR3 in amino acids: CASSGLNDEDTQYF. CDR3 DNA sequence: TGCGCCAGCTCGGGACTAAATGATGAAGATACGCAGTATTTT.

The chain joins TRBV11-1 to TRBJ2-1, with D hard to call. The CDR3 runs to 16 residues. Germline V gives CDR1 SGHAT, CDR2 FQDESV (reference sequence). The ends were cut back, 3 bases at V and 0 bases at J, with 12 bases in the middle. The DNA for the CDR3 is TGTGCCAGCAGCTTGCAGATCTCTAGCTCCTACAATGAGCAGTTCTTC. Amino acid sequence: CASSLQISSSYNEQFF.

The chain combines TRBV4-3 with TRBJ2-3; 9 bases are shared with TRBD2. The CDR3 extends over 15 amino acids. From germline, CDR1 is LGHNA and CDR2 YSLEER. Losses at the gene ends were 1 base for V and 2 bases for J; bases not matched to a gene: 1. This CDR3 is CASSQVAGATDTQYF. The CDR3 region has the DNA TGCGCCAGCAGCCAAGTAGCGGGAGCCACAGATACGCAGTATTTT.

This chain joins TRBV6-1 and TRBJ1-4; D gene ambiguous. This CDR3 is built from 14 residues. V was cut by 5 bases and J by 6 bases, with 13 bases left in between. CDR1 and CDR2 from the germline V gene are MNHNS and SASEGT. CDR3 sequence: CASSSAGWDEKLFF. The CDR3 DNA sequence: TGTGCCAGCAGTTCGGCGGGGTGGGATGAAAAACTGTTTTTT.

This clone appeared a single time. The chain carries TRBV18 and TRBJ2-6; tentatively, D is TRBD1 (5 bases). V was pared by 2 bases and J by 2 bases, with 13 bases between. CDR3 length: 17 residues. Germline V CDR1 and CDR2: KGHSH, LQKENI. The CDR3 bases are TGTGCCAGCTCACCAAACTCGCAAGGGGCTGGGGCCAACGTCCTGACTTTC. Its protein is CASSPNSQGAGANVLTF.

DNA for the CDR3: TGTGCCAGCAGTATAGGGACAGGGAAGGTCGGGGAGCTGTTTTTT. It yields the protein CASSIGTGKVGELFF. The rearrangement uses TRBV27 and TRBJ2-2; 9 bases fit TRBD1. Germline V gene data show CDR1 as MNHEY and CDR2 as SMNVEV (reference sequence). There are 15 residues in the CDR3. The trim removed 5 bases at V and 7 bases at J, leaving 8 bases unmatched.

The rearrangement joins TRBV7-2 to TRBJ2-1, with D perhaps assigned TRBD1 or TRBD2 (5 bases each). Germline V gene data show CDR1 as SGHTA and CDR2 as FQGNSA. V lost 1 base to trimming and J lost 10 bases, with 23 bases between them. The CDR3 loop spans 17 amino acids. Here the CDR3 DNA reads TGTGCCAGCAGCTTAGGTGTTTTTCGGCAGGGATCGGGGGAGCAGTTCTTC. Residues: CASSLGVFRQGSGEQFF.

This sequence joins TRBV7-9 and TRBJ2-5; TRBD2 agrees at 8 bases. The V gene's germline CDR1 is SEHNR and CDR2 FQNEAQ (reference sequence). The CDR3 runs to 12 residues. V was clipped by 5 bases and J by 5 bases; unmatched bases: 1. The CDR3 loop is CASSRGGETQYF. In nucleotides, the CDR3 is TGTGCCAGCAGCCGCGGGGGGGAGACCCAGTACTTC.

This clone was detected once. The CDR3 loop reads CASSLRLSTDTQYF. The CDR3 coding sequence is TGTGCCAGCAGCTTACGTCTTAGCACAGATACGCAGTATTTT. The V gene is TRBV5-6, the J gene TRBJ2-3; D remains unclear. The CDR3 spans 14 residues. V lost 2 bases, J lost 0 bases, and 7 bases lay in between. Germline CDR1 and CDR2: SGHDT and YYEEEE.

The chain carries TRBV18 and TRBJ1-3; maybe TRBD1 (6 bases). V was trimmed by 6 bases and J by 4 bases, leaving 16 bases between them. This CDR3 is 15 amino acids long. Per germline, CDR1 KGHSH and CDR2 LQKENI. CDR3 coding DNA: TGTGCCAGCTCCCAAACCGGGACACGCGGAAACACCATATATTTT. This gives the protein CASSQTGTRGNTIYF.

The chain uses TRBV29-1 and TRBJ2-5; D may match TRBD1 or TRBD2 (5 bases each). The CDR3 contains 16 residues. CDR1 SQVTM and CDR2 ANQGSEA come from the germline V gene. The ends were cut back, 7 bases at V and 5 bases at J, with 26 bases in the middle. The CDR3 protein is CSAREGHGSNRETQYF. As DNA, the CDR3 is TGCAGCGCTCGAGAGGGGCATGGATCCAACCGGGAGACCCAGTACTTC.

The chain is built from TRBV7-9 and TRBJ2-3; 8 nucleotides line up with TRBD2. Germline CDR1 SEHNR, CDR2 FQNEAQ (reference sequence). V dropped 2 bases and J dropped 4; count of bases not matched to a gene: 2. CDR3 size: 14 residues. The CDR3 coding sequence is TGTGCCAGCAGCTTAAGCGGGGGCCCAGATACGCAGTATTTT. It encodes CASSLSGGPDTQYF.

The chain has TRBV14 and TRBJ2-1; TRBD2 matches at 13 bases. CDR1 SGHDN and CDR2 FVKESK come from the germline V gene. Germline trimming cut 4 bases from V and 0 bases from J; bases unmatched to any gene: 9. This CDR3 is built from 19 residues. The CDR3 sequence is CASSLLLTSGGLSYNEQFF. In nucleotides, the CDR3 is TGTGCCAGCAGCCTTTTACTGACTAGCGGGGGGCTCTCCTACAATGAGCAGTTCTTC.

The chain joins TRBV4-3 to TRBJ2-1, with 12 positions matching TRBD2. The CDR3 is made up of 16 amino acids. From germline, CDR1 is LGHNA and CDR2 YSLEER. The V segment lost 5 bases and the J segment 0 bases; nucleotides outside the gene matches: 2. This CDR3 is CASSTTSGGSYNEQFF. The DNA for the CDR3 is TGCGCCAGCAGCACGACTAGCGGGGGCTCCTACAATGAGCAGTTCTTC.